Presented here are 6 T cell receptor beta chains from one specimen sequenced in a study of T cell responses to AZD1222 COVID-19 vaccine (dated by TCRdb to the early 2020s). In light of the paper, this sample's time point label describes: about 28 days (+/-7) after the second vaccine dose. Libraries were prepared through the immunoSEQ multiplex PCR assay. In TCRdb, the immuneACCESS table is reduced to in-frame sequences with V and J assigned. These tables do not hold every clone; where another copy was compared, an unresolved V gene accounts for under half, and the others remain unexplained. Within this sample are 120,000 or so clones, with about 90% of them counted one time only. The ten largest make up approximately 7.9% of the sample. The sample here was peripheral blood, taken 28 days after the second AZD1222 dose. Receptors were obtained from an adult who received the AZD1222 COVID-19 vaccine.

The chain uses TRBV28 and TRBJ2-3; D not resolved. The CDR3 is 13 amino acids. CDR1 is MDHEN, CDR2 SYDVKM, per germline. Between the trimmed V and J ends, which lost 4 bases and 2 bases, there was a span of 7 bases. Here the CDR3 DNA reads TGTGCCAGCAGTTCTGGGAACACAGATACGCAGTATTTT. As protein: CASSSGNTDTQYF.

The rearrangement joins TRBV5-1 to TRBJ2-2, with 10 bases lining up with TRBD2. V trimming: 0 bases; J trimming: 1 base; junction bases outside the gene matches: 3. This CDR3 contains 17 residues. Germline-derived CDR1 and CDR2 are SGHRS and YFSETQ. The CDR3 DNA reads TGCGCCAGCAGCTTGGTAGCGGGAGGCCTGAACACCGGGGAGCTGTTTTTT. Its protein is CASSLVAGGLNTGELFF.

This clone has only a few counts. The genes are TRBV2 and TRBJ2-1; D assignment may be TRBD1 or TRBD2 (5 bases each). Trimming pared 4 bases from V and 9 bases from J, leaving 19 bases between. This CDR3 spans 15 amino acids. CDR1 SNHLY and CDR2 FYNNEI come from the germline V gene. CDR3 coding DNA: TGTGCCAGCAGTGGAATGAGGGCAGGGAAAGGTGAGCAGTTCTTC. It is translated as CASSGMRAGKGEQFF.

Points on this clone: A read error may account for a junction end that differs from germline. The DNA for the CDR3 is TGTGCCAGCAGTGTAGGACAGGGGAGGAATGAAGAGACCCAGTACTTC. Protein: CASSVGQGRNEETQYF. J is TRBJ2-5 and V is TRBV9, with 9 bases matching TRBD1. The germline V gene has CDR1 SGDLS and CDR2 YYNGEE. The CDR3 consists of 16 residues.

The CDR3 nucleotides are TGTGCCAGCAGCCGTGGCGGATCTCGTCCTCACACTGAAGCTTTCTTT. This gives the protein CASSRGGSRPHTEAFF. The rearrangement links TRBV14 to TRBJ1-1; no clear D gene. Germline loops: CDR1 SGHDN, CDR2 FVKESK. There are 16 residues in the CDR3. With 4 bases removed from V and 3 bases from J, the gap between germline ends came to 18 bases.

The chain joins TRBV18 to TRBJ2-1, with 10 nucleotides matching TRBD1. CDR1 and CDR2 from the germline V gene are KGHSH and LQKENI. With V trimmed by 2 bases and J by 5 bases, 9 bases remained unmatched. The CDR3 runs 17 residues. CDR3 nucleotide sequence: TGTGCCAGCTCACCAGGAGCCCCGGGACAGGGGAACAATGAGCAGTTCTTC. Its protein product is CASSPGAPGQGNNEQFF. The full variable domain, in which reference TRBV18 and TRBJ2-1 provide the parts outside the CDR3, is NAGVMQNPRHLVRRRGQEARLRCSPMKGHSHVYWYRQLPEEGLKFMVYLQKENIIDESGMPKERFSAEFPKEGPSILRIQQVVRGDSAAYFCASSPGAPGQGNNEQFFGPGTRLTVL.